Below are 27 T cell receptor beta chains sequenced from a single sample in a study of blood T cell repertoires in COVID-19. TCRdb's copy holds only in-frame clones and misses some; the assay was immunoSEQ multiplex PCR. In the table there are fewer than 200,000 clones, around 80% of which are singletons. The specimen sequenced was PBMCs or T cells enriched from blood (not recorded which). The receptors here all came from a man aged 45-65 years who had recovered from COVID-19.

Worth noting for this clone: Other nucleotide sequences in the sample specify the same CDR3. The genes are TRBV5-1 and TRBJ1-1, with TRBD1 as a possible D gene (6 bases). V was trimmed by 1 base and J by 1 base, leaving 11 bases between them. CDR3 size: 15 residues. Germline CDR1 is SGHRS and CDR2 is YFSETQ. CDR3 in amino acids: CASSLQQGANTEAFF. CDR3 coding DNA: TGCGCCAGCAGCTTGCAACAGGGTGCGAACACTGAAGCTTTCTTT.

The rearrangement links TRBV6-4 to TRBJ2-1, with 8 positions matching TRBD1. The junction had 11 bases not matched to a gene; V was cut back by 8 bases and J by 8 bases. Looked up from germline, CDR1 is MRHNA and CDR2 is SNTAGT. The CDR3 has 14 residues. CDR3 nucleotide sequence: TGTGCCAGCGCCGCCTCCGACAGGGGCCATGAGCAGTTCTTC. Translating it yields CASAASDRGHEQFF.

V is TRBV19 and J is TRBJ2-3, with D uncertain. V was trimmed by 6 bases and J by 1 base, leaving 8 bases between them. The CDR3 loop spans 13 amino acids. The germline V gene encodes CDR1 LNHDA and CDR2 SQIVND (reference sequence). The CDR3, as DNA: TGTGCCAGTAGACTTTACGGCACAGATACGCAGTATTTT. It codes for CASRLYGTDTQYF.

V gene TRBV9 combines with J gene TRBJ1-5; D gene uncertain. The CDR3 runs 14 residues. The V end lost 0 bases, the J end lost 4 bases, and 8 bases lay between the germline ends. Germline lookup yields CDR1 SGDLS and CDR2 YYNGEE. This CDR3 reads CASSVGTVNQPQHF. In DNA, the CDR3 is TGTGCCAGCAGCGTAGGCACGGTTAATCAGCCCCAGCATTTT.

The chain combines TRBV9 with TRBJ2-6; D is unresolved. V gave up 3 bases and J gave up 4 bases, with 8 bases separating them. The CDR3 sequence is 14 residues long. Germline loops: CDR1 SGDLS, CDR2 YYNGEE. The CDR3 is CASSAFGGANVLTF. The DNA for the CDR3 is TGTGCCAGCAGCGCCTTCGGGGGGGCCAACGTCCTGACTTTC.

The J gene is TRBJ2-7, the V gene TRBV5-1, with 8 bases matching TRBD1. Germline V gives CDR1 SGHRS, CDR2 YFSETQ. V shed 3 bases, J shed 4 bases, and the junction held 9 bases outside the gene matches. The CDR3 is made up of 15 amino acids. CDR3 nucleotide sequence: TGCGCCAGCAGCTCGGGCAGGGGGCGCATGTACGAGCAGTACTTC. This codes for CASSSGRGRMYEQYF.

The chain links TRBV6-6 to TRBJ1-5; 7 bases are a match to TRBD1. V was clipped by 4 bases and J by 6 bases; unmatched bases: 9. The germline gives CDR1 MNHNY, CDR2 SVGAGI (reference sequence). The CDR3 is made up of 15 amino acids. The CDR3 is CASSLYRQGGQPQHF. The CDR3 bases are TGTGCCAGCAGTTTATATCGACAGGGTGGTCAGCCCCAGCATTTT.

This chain joins TRBV3-1 (or the pseudogene TRBV3-2) and TRBJ1-2, with no clear D. The CDR3 length is 14 residues. Germline V gene lookup returns CDR1 LGHDT and CDR2 YNNKEL (reference sequence). The ends were cut back, 4 bases at V and 4 bases at J, with 13 bases in the middle. CDR3 loop: CASSPAGASYGYTF. The CDR3 nucleotides are TGTGCCAGCAGCCCCGCGGGAGCTAGCTATGGCTACACCTTC.

The chain is built from TRBV19 and TRBJ1-1; 7 bases fit TRBD1. Germline trimming cut 2 bases from V and 6 bases from J; bases unmatched to any gene: 12. CDR1 and CDR2 from the germline V gene are LNHDA and SQIVND (reference sequence). This CDR3 is built from 16 residues. CDR3 sequence reads: CASSIPQGRGKAEAFF. The CDR3, as DNA: TGTGCCAGTAGTATACCTCAGGGCAGGGGGAAAGCTGAAGCTTTCTTT. The full variable domain, with the rest looked up from reference TRBV19 and TRBJ1-1, is DGGITQSPKYLFRKEGQNVTLSCEQNLNHDAMYWYRQDPGQGLRLIYYSQIVNDFQKGDIAEGYSVSREKKESFPLTVTSAQKNPTAFYLCASSIPQGRGKAEAFFGQGTRLTVV.

The rearrangement links TRBV7-2 to TRBJ1-2, with TRBD1 identical over 8 bases. V shed 5 bases, J shed 0 bases, and the junction held 8 bases outside the gene matches. CDR1 and CDR2 (germline): SGHTA, FQGNSA. This CDR3 region has 16 residues. Here the CDR3 reads CASSRGTGGANYGYTF. The CDR3 DNA reads TGTGCCAGCAGCCGCGGGACAGGTGGAGCTAACTATGGCTACACCTTC.

V and J are TRBV3-1 (or the pseudogene TRBV3-2) and TRBJ2-7; possibly TRBD2 for D (5 bases). The germline V gene encodes CDR1 LGHDT and CDR2 YNNKEL (reference sequence). The CDR3 length is 15 residues. Between the trimmed V and J ends, which lost 1 base and 0 bases, there was a span of 10 bases. In DNA form, the CDR3 reads TGTGCCAGCAGCCAAGGCCCGAGCGGCTCCTACGAGCAGTACTTC. Protein: CASSQGPSGSYEQYF.

The CDR3 DNA reads as TGTGCCAGCAGCTTCCGCCGGACAGGGTTGTCTAATTCACCCCTCCACTTT. Protein: CASSFRRTGLSNSPLHF. This chain uses TRBV7-2 with TRBJ1-6; 8 bases line up with TRBD1. The CDR3 is 17 amino acids. Germline CDR1 reads SGHTA; CDR2 reads FQGNSA. J was trimmed by 6 bases and V by 3 bases; bases with no gene match: 10.

This chain uses TRBV18 with TRBJ1-4; 7 nucleotides match TRBD1. Per the germline V gene, CDR1 is KGHSH and CDR2 is LQKENI. The ends lost 3 bases at V and 1 base at J; junction bases unmatched: 5. The CDR3 loop spans 16 amino acids. The CDR3 protein is CASSPGQAGTNEKLFF. The CDR3 bases are TGTGCCAGCTCACCTGGACAGGCCGGAACTAATGAAAAACTGTTTTTT.

This chain links TRBV11-3 with TRBJ2-1; D is undetermined. Deletions cut 1 base from V and 6 bases from J, with 10 bases between. CDR1 is SGHNT and CDR2 is YENEEA in the germline V gene. This CDR3 region has 14 residues. CDR3 sequence (DNA): TGTGCCAGCAGCTTAGCCAGCGCCGCCAATGAGCAGTTCTTC. Translation gives CASSLASAANEQFF.

This chain uses TRBV5-1 with TRBJ2-2; 7 positions agree with TRBD1. This CDR3 comprises 16 residues. V lost 1 base and J lost 5; bases outside the gene matches: 8. Germline V gene sequence: CDR1 SGHRS, CDR2 YFSETQ. The CDR3 loop is CASSLTAQGKTGELFF. DNA of the CDR3: TGCGCCAGCAGCTTGACGGCACAGGGGAAAACCGGGGAGCTGTTTTTT.

V is TRBV4-1 and J is TRBJ1-5; D gene ambiguous. Per germline, CDR1 MGHRA and CDR2 YSYEKL. The CDR3 spans 16 residues. Trimming shortened V by 1 base and J by 2 bases, and 12 bases separated the two germline ends. The CDR3 nucleotides are TGCGCCAGCAGCCAAGCCGAGGCGACGGGCAATCAGCCCCAGCATTTT. Its translation: CASSQAEATGNQPQHF.

V is TRBV3-1 (or the pseudogene TRBV3-2) and J is TRBJ1-1; no reliable D call. Between the trimmed V and J ends, which lost 1 base and 3 bases, there was a span of 9 bases. The V gene's germline CDR1 is LGHDT and CDR2 YNNKEL (reference sequence). The CDR3 is 14 residues long. CDR3 nucleotides: TGTGCCAGCAGCCAAGGTTCACGGTACACTGAAGCTTTCTTT. This gives the protein CASSQGSRYTEAFF.

The chain recombines TRBV9 with TRBJ2-5, with D hard to call. The V end was cut by 6 bases, the J end by 3 bases, with 15 bases between. CDR1 and CDR2 from the germline V gene are SGDLS and YYNGEE. The CDR3 is 14 amino acids. In nucleotides, the CDR3 is TGTGCCAGCAATGCGGCGACTGATGAAGAGACCCAGTACTTC. It encodes CASNAATDEETQYF. Based on the CDR3 plus reference TRBV9 and TRBJ2-5, the full variable domain is DSGVTQTPKHLITATGQRVTLRCSPRSGDLSVYWYQQSLDQGLQFLIQYYNGEERAKGNILERFSAQQFPDLHSELNLSSLELGDSALYFCASNAATDEETQYFGPGTRLLVL.

This sequence joins TRBV4-1 and TRBJ1-6, with 9 positions matching TRBD1. Unmatched junction bases numbered 13, after V lost 3 bases and J lost 7 bases. The CDR3 is 18 residues long. Per germline, CDR1 MGHRA and CDR2 YSYEKL. In DNA, the CDR3 is TGCGCCAGCAGCCATTCCCGGGACAGGGTACGTCAGAATTCACCCCTCCACTTT. Translated, it gives CASSHSRDRVRQNSPLHF.

The J gene is TRBJ2-3, the V gene TRBV4-1; 7 positions agree with TRBD1. Germline lookup yields CDR1 MGHRA and CDR2 YSYEKL. Unmatched junction bases numbered 6, after V lost 3 bases and J lost 0 bases. The CDR3 is 16 residues long. The CDR3 reads CASSHKTGLSTDTQYF. The CDR3 DNA reads as TGCGCCAGCAGCCATAAGACAGGGTTGAGCACAGATACGCAGTATTTT.

About this clone: Other DNA sequences from this sample encode an identical CDR3 as well. The rearrangement joins TRBV18 to TRBJ1-2; TRBD1 agrees at 12 bases. Germline CDR1 reads KGHSH; CDR2 reads LQKENI. CDR3 length: 16 amino acids. V was pared by 0 bases and J by 4 bases, with 3 bases of the junction left unmatched. CDR3 sequence reads: CASSPPGTGGGYGYTF. The CDR3 DNA sequence: TGTGCCAGCTCACCACCTGGGACAGGGGGCGGCTATGGCTACACCTTC. Based on the CDR3 plus reference TRBV18 and TRBJ1-2, the full variable domain is NAGVMQNPRHLVRRRGQEARLRCSPMKGHSHVYWYRQLPEEGLKFMVYLQKENIIDESGMPKERFSAEFPKEGPSILRIQQVVRGDSAAYFCASSPPGTGGGYGYTFGSGTRLTVV.

This rearrangement joins TRBV2 to TRBJ1-6; D gene ambiguous. With 5 bases removed from V and 7 bases from J, the gap between germline ends came to 12 bases. Germline V lookup: CDR1 SNHLY, CDR2 FYNNEI. The CDR3 is 14 amino acids. CDR3 protein: CASSRASMNSPLHF. As DNA, the CDR3 is TGTGCCAGCAGTAGAGCCTCAATGAATTCACCCCTCCACTTT.

The chain uses TRBV10-3 and TRBJ2-1; 12 positions match TRBD2. V trimming: 7 bases; J trimming: 7 bases; junction bases outside the gene matches: 8. Germline CDR1 and CDR2: ENHRY and SYGVKD. The CDR3 totals 15 residues. CDR3 in amino acids: CAIMRTGTSGNEQFF. The CDR3 region has the DNA TGTGCCATCATGAGGACCGGGACTAGCGGGAATGAGCAGTTCTTC.

The genes are TRBV20-1 and TRBJ1-5; D gene ambiguous. Germline V gene sequence: CDR1 DFQATT, CDR2 SNEGSKA (reference sequence). The V and J ends lost 3 bases and 2 bases respectively, with 11 bases between them. This CDR3 has 14 residues. CDR3 bases: TGCAGTGCTAGTAAGCGGCAGGGCAATCAGCCCCAGCATTTT. This gives the protein CSASKRQGNQPQHF.

The chain has TRBV10-3 and TRBJ1-1, with a tentative D call TRBD1 (5 bases). The V end lost 4 bases, the J end lost 2 bases, and 8 bases lay between the germline ends. This CDR3 has 13 residues. CDR1 is ENHRY, CDR2 SYGVKD, per germline. The CDR3 DNA sequence: TGTGCCATCAGTGTCCAGGGTAACACTGAAGCTTTCTTT. This encodes CAISVQGNTEAFF.

The chain is built from TRBV5-1 and TRBJ1-4, with 10 nucleotides matching TRBD1. The J segment lost 4 bases and the V segment lost 1 base, leaving 10 bases of the junction unmatched. This CDR3 region has 18 residues. Germline V lookup: CDR1 SGHRS, CDR2 YFSETQ. The CDR3 region is CASSLRPGQGRINEKLFF. DNA for the CDR3: TGCGCCAGCAGCTTGAGGCCGGGACAGGGGAGGATTAATGAAAAACTGTTTTTT.

This chain uses TRBV7-9 with TRBJ2-5; D ambiguous. This CDR3 contains 14 residues. The V gene's germline CDR1 is SEHNR and CDR2 FQNEAQ (reference sequence). Trimming cost V 1 base and J 9 bases, with 15 bases left between them. DNA for the CDR3: TGTGCCAGCAGCTTAGGCGGCAGCCTCTACGCCCAGTACTTC. Translated, it gives CASSLGGSLYAQYF.